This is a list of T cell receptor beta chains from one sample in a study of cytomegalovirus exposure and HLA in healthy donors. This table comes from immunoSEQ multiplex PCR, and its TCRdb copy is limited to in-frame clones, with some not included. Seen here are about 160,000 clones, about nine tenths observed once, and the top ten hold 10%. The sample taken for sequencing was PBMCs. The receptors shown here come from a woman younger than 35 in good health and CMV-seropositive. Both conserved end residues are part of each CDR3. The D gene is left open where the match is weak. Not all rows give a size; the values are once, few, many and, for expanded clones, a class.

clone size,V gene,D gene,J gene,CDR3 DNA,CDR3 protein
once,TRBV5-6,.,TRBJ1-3,TGTGCCAGCAGCTTGGGGCCCCAGGGTCTCTCTGGAAACACCATATATTTT,CASSLGPQGLSGNTIYF
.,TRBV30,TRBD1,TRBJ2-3,TGTGCCTGGAGCAGGGGGCACAGGTCCACAGATACGCAGTATTTT,CAWSRGHRSTDTQYF
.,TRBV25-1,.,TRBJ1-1,TGTGCCAGCAGTGGGGGCAGTCTGGGGACTGAAGCTTTCTTT,CASSGGSLGTEAFF
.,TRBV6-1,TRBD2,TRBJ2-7,TGTGCCAGCAGTGATGCGGGGGGGGCCTCCTACGAGCAGTACTTC,CASSDAGGASYEQYF
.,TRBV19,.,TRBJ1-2,TGTGCCAGTAGGACAGCAACTAACTATGGCTACACCTTC,CASRTATNYGYTF
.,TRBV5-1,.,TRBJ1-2,TGCGCCAGCAGCTTGGGACAGTTCAACACTCATGGCTACACCTTC,CASSLGQFNTHGYTF
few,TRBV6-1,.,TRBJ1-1,TGTGCCAGCAGTGTGGAGGGTTTTATGGAAGCTTTCTTT,CASSVEGFMEAFF
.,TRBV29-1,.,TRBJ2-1,TGCAGCGTTGCACGGACTCCCAATGAGCAGTTCTTC,CSVARTPNEQFF
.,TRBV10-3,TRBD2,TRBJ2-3,TGTGCCGTTGGGGAGTCGGGACTAGCGGGACCCACAGATACGCAGTATTTT,CAVGESGLAGPTDTQYF
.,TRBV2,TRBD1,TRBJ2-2,TGTGCCAGCATGACAGGGGGCAGGAGCGGGGAGCTGTTTTTT,CASMTGGRSGELFF
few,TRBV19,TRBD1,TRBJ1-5,TGTGCCAGTAAACAGGGGAGCAATCAGCCCCAGCATTTT,CASKQGSNQPQHF
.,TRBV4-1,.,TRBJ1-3,TGCGCCAGCAGCCAAGAGAGCGGATACTCTGGAAACACCATATATTTT,CASSQESGYSGNTIYF
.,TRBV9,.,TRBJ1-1,TGTGCCAGCAGCGAGGGGAAGGGCACTGAAGCTTTCTTT,CASSEGKGTEAFF
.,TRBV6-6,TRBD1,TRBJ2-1,TGTGCCAGCAGTTACTCAGGGACAGCGAACAATGAGCAGTTCTTC,CASSYSGTANNEQFF
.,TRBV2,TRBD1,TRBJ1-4,TGTGCCAGCACCTTGGACAGGGGAAACGAAAAACTGTTTTTT,CASTLDRGNEKLFF
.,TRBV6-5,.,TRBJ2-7,TGTGCCAGCAGTTACTTTTCGGGGGACTACGAGCAGTACTTC,CASSYFSGDYEQYF
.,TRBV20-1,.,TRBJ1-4,TGCAGTGGAACAAACAGGGAAAAACTGTTTTTT,CSGTNREKLFF
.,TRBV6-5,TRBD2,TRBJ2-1,TGTGCCAGCAGATCCGGGACTAACGACAATGAGCAGTTCTTC,CASRSGTNDNEQFF
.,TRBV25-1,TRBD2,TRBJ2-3,TGTGCCAGCAAACTAGCGGGGGGCACAGATACGCAGTATTTT,CASKLAGGTDTQYF
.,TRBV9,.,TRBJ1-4,TGTGCCAGCAGCCCGGACAGACGCGGAAAACTGTTTTTT,CASSPDRRGKLFF
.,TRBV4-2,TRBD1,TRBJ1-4,TGTGCCAGCAGCGTAAGCGGGACAGGTGAAAAACTGTTTTTT,CASSVSGTGEKLFF
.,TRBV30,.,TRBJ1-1,TGTGCCTGGAGTGTTTCGGTGAACACTGAAGCTTTCTTT,CAWSVSVNTEAFF
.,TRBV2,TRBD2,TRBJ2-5,TGTGCCAGCAGTGAACTAGCGGGGTTCCAAGAGACCCAGTACTTC,CASSELAGFQETQYF
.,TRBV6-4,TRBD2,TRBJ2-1,TGTGCCAGCAGTGATACGACCGGGACTAGTCCCAATGAGCAGTTCTTC,CASSDTTGTSPNEQFF
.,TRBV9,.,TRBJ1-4,TGTGCCAGCAGCGTAGAAGGGGCGCCCGAAAAACTGTTTTTT,CASSVEGAPEKLFF
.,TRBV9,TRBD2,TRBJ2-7,TGTGCCAGCAGCCCCAGAGCGGGGATCGGCCACGAGCAGTACTTC,CASSPRAGIGHEQYF
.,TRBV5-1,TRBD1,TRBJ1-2,TGCGCCAGCAGCTTGGCCCGGACAGGGGATGGCTACACCTTC,CASSLARTGDGYTF
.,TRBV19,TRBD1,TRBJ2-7,TGTGCCAGTAGTCCCCTGGGACCGGGACAGGGACCAACCCGCCTCTACGAGCAGTACTTC,CASSPLGPGQGPTRLYEQYF